This T cell receptor (beta chain) was identified in a study of identical twins. Broader study findings: The abundant beta clonotypes from cord blood had fewer insertions, and memory repertoires had none of this. Without tracking the same donors, conclusions rested on cross-sectional statistical analysis.

CDR1 is DFQATT and CDR2 is SNEGSKA in the germline V gene (reference sequence). V was trimmed by 6 bases and J by 2 bases, leaving 13 bases between them. The length of the CDR3 is 13 residues. Each CDR3 protein is one row after TCRdb ran MiXCR on the 5' RACE reads. The sample lists hundreds of thousands of distinct CDR3 sequences; over 15% were seen once. This clonotype was observed a few times. Its target is unknown. This same sample was also taken into another study, of T cells expressing NK-cell markers. As that study records: It was sorted CD3+CD56+NKG2C+, CD3+CD56+NKG2C- and CD3+CD56-NKG2C+ T cells that supplied the TCR beta repertoires. For several donors, the dominant NKG2C+ clonotypes made up about 1.0-8% of their CD8+ T cells.

Material: PBMCs. The TCR was taken from a woman younger than 35 in good health. The V gene is TRBV20-1, the J gene TRBJ2-5; TRBD2 is a possible D gene (6 bases). CDR3 loop: CSARAGPQETQYF. CDR3 nucleotides: TGCAGTGCCAGGGCGGGGCCTCAAGAGACCCAGTACTTC.